This is a list of T cell receptor beta chains from one sample in a study of Ad26.COV2.S vaccination and SARS-CoV-2 variants. TCRdb's table, derived via immunoSEQ multiplex PCR, lists solely in-frame clones and lacks some. Found here are 350,000 to 500,000 clones, approximately 87% of them singletons; the top ten hold 3.6%. The sample here was peripheral blood, taken in a trial of Ad26.COV2.S vaccine versus placebo. The receptors were gathered from a person between 18 and 65 years old who received the Ad26.COV2.S COVID-19 vaccine or a placebo. CDR3s include the opening cysteine and the closing phenylalanine or tryptophan. Fields, in order: J gene, clone size, D gene, V gene, CDR3 protein, CDR3 DNA. A D gene is named only where the DNA matches it firmly. Only part of the rows carry a size: once, few, many, or a class if the clone is expanded.

J gene: TRBJ2-3; clone size: -; D gene: -; V gene: TRBV6-2/TRBV6-3; CDR3 protein: CASSYGSTDTQYF; CDR3 DNA: TGTGCCAGCAGTTACGGGAGTACGGATACGCAGTATTTT
J gene: TRBJ1-4; clone size: -; D gene: -; V gene: TRBV30; CDR3 protein: CAWSVGSKGEKLFF; CDR3 DNA: TGTGCCTGGAGTGTGGGGTCAAAAGGTGAAAAACTGTTTTTT
J gene: TRBJ2-2; clone size: once; D gene: -; V gene: TRBV28; CDR3 protein: CASSFEGGELFF; CDR3 DNA: TGTGCCAGCAGCTTTGAGGGCGGGGAGCTGTTTTTT
J gene: TRBJ2-2; clone size: -; D gene: -; V gene: TRBV6-2/TRBV6-3; CDR3 protein: CASSYILNTGELFF; CDR3 DNA: TGTGCCAGCAGTTACATACTGAACACCGGGGAGCTGTTTTTT
J gene: TRBJ2-7; clone size: -; D gene: -; V gene: TRBV10-3; CDR3 protein: CAISVRSYEQYF; CDR3 DNA: TGTGCCATCAGTGTGCGGAGCTACGAGCAGTACTTC
J gene: TRBJ2-7; clone size: few; D gene: TRBD2; V gene: TRBV5-6; CDR3 protein: CASSWGLSHEQYF; CDR3 DNA: TGTGCCAGCAGCTGGGGACTAAGCCACGAGCAGTACTTC
J gene: TRBJ2-3; clone size: -; D gene: -; V gene: TRBV7-2; CDR3 protein: CASSLRAGLSTDTQYF; CDR3 DNA: TGTGCCAGCAGCTTAAGGGCGGGGCTTAGCACAGATACGCAGTATTTT
J gene: TRBJ1-2; clone size: -; D gene: TRBD1; V gene: TRBV6-5; CDR3 protein: CAGYRDRGYGYTF; CDR3 DNA: TGTGCCGGCTACAGGGACAGGGGCTATGGCTACACCTTC
J gene: TRBJ1-4; clone size: -; D gene: -; V gene: TRBV11-2; CDR3 protein: CASSSTGTMDEKLFF; CDR3 DNA: TGTGCCAGCAGCTCCACCGGGACCATGGATGAAAAACTGTTTTTT
J gene: TRBJ2-2; clone size: -; D gene: TRBD1; V gene: TRBV5-4; CDR3 protein: CASSLVRTGGTGELFF; CDR3 DNA: TGTGCCAGCAGCTTGGTTAGGACAGGGGGCACCGGGGAGCTGTTTTTT
J gene: TRBJ1-6; clone size: -; D gene: -; V gene: TRBV4-3; CDR3 protein: CASRLNSYNSPLHF; CDR3 DNA: TGCGCCAGCAGGCTAAACAGCTATAATTCACCCCTCCACTTT
J gene: TRBJ2-7; clone size: few; D gene: TRBD2; V gene: TRBV19; CDR3 protein: CASGAGERYEQYF; CDR3 DNA: TGTGCCAGTGGCGCGGGGGAAAGGTACGAGCAGTACTTC
J gene: TRBJ2-7; clone size: -; D gene: TRBD1; V gene: TRBV2; CDR3 protein: CASSPEGQGVGQYF; CDR3 DNA: TGTGCCAGCAGCCCCGAGGGACAGGGCGTGGGGCAGTACTTC
J gene: TRBJ2-5; clone size: -; D gene: -; V gene: TRBV7-2; CDR3 protein: CASSLDLSGETQYF; CDR3 DNA: TGTGCCAGCAGCTTAGATTTGTCGGGGGAGACCCAGTACTTC
J gene: TRBJ1-1; clone size: -; D gene: -; V gene: TRBV5-4; CDR3 protein: CASSLTGTNTEAFF; CDR3 DNA: TGTGCCAGCAGCTTGACAGGGACTAACACTGAAGCTTTCTTT
J gene: TRBJ1-4; clone size: -; D gene: -; V gene: TRBV28; CDR3 protein: CASSQGSNEKLFF; CDR3 DNA: TGTGCCAGCAGTCAGGGGTCTAATGAAAAACTGTTTTTT
J gene: TRBJ2-4; clone size: -; D gene: -; V gene: TRBV20-1; CDR3 protein: CSANDVRAKNIQYF; CDR3 DNA: TGCAGTGCTAATGACGTTCGGGCCAAAAACATTCAGTACTTC
J gene: TRBJ1-3; clone size: once; D gene: -; V gene: TRBV6-2/TRBV6-3; CDR3 protein: CASSYSGRTAGNTIYF; CDR3 DNA: TGTGCCAGCAGTTACTCCGGTAGGACGGCTGGAAACACCATATATTTT
J gene: TRBJ1-2; clone size: -; D gene: -; V gene: TRBV5-3; CDR3 protein: CARSPFGAANYGYTF; CDR3 DNA: TGTGCCAGAAGCCCGTTTGGCGCAGCTAACTATGGCTACACCTTC
J gene: TRBJ1-4; clone size: -; D gene: -; V gene: TRBV5-3; CDR3 protein: CARSSDTPNQDEKLFF; CDR3 DNA: TGTGCCAGAAGCTCAGACACACCCAATCAGGATGAAAAACTGTTTTTT
J gene: TRBJ1-2; clone size: -; D gene: -; V gene: TRBV9; CDR3 protein: CASSEAIQGSVGYTF; CDR3 DNA: TGTGCCAGCAGCGAGGCCATACAGGGATCTGTTGGCTACACCTTC
J gene: TRBJ1-6; clone size: -; D gene: -; V gene: TRBV12-3/TRBV12-4; CDR3 protein: CASTAYNSPLHF; CDR3 DNA: TGTGCCAGCACAGCGTATAATTCACCCCTCCACTTT
J gene: TRBJ2-2; clone size: -; D gene: TRBD1; V gene: TRBV6-5; CDR3 protein: CASTQGQGFAGELFF; CDR3 DNA: TGTGCCAGCACCCAGGGACAGGGATTCGCCGGGGAGCTGTTTTTT
J gene: TRBJ1-2; clone size: -; D gene: -; V gene: TRBV7-2; CDR3 protein: CASSPRLWESYGYTF; CDR3 DNA: TGTGCCAGCAGCCCTAGGCTCTGGGAATCCTATGGCTACACCTTC
J gene: TRBJ2-2; clone size: -; D gene: -; V gene: TRBV10-3; CDR3 protein: CAIRDSRGNTGELFF; CDR3 DNA: TGTGCCATCAGGGACTCGCGGGGGAACACCGGGGAGCTGTTTTTT
J gene: TRBJ1-4; clone size: once; D gene: TRBD1; V gene: TRBV28; CDR3 protein: CASSFLGQGGGEKLFF; CDR3 DNA: TGTGCCAGCAGTTTCCTGGGACAGGGGGGAGGTGAAAAACTGTTTTTT
J gene: TRBJ2-3; clone size: -; D gene: -; V gene: TRBV6-5; CDR3 protein: CASSYSGTGFDTQYF; CDR3 DNA: TGTGCCAGCAGTTACTCGGGGACGGGGTTTGATACGCAGTATTTT
J gene: TRBJ2-5; clone size: -; D gene: TRBD1; V gene: TRBV5-4; CDR3 protein: CASSFDRAQETQYF; CDR3 DNA: TGTGCCAGCAGCTTTGACAGGGCCCAAGAGACCCAGTACTTC
J gene: TRBJ2-7; clone size: many; D gene: TRBD1; V gene: TRBV7-2; CDR3 protein: CASSLNRGAYEQYF; CDR3 DNA: TGTGCCAGCAGCTTAAACAGGGGGGCCTACGAGCAGTACTTC
J gene: TRBJ2-7; clone size: few; D gene: -; V gene: TRBV27; CDR3 protein: CATRREGIREQYF; CDR3 DNA: TGTGCCACCAGAAGGGAAGGGATAAGGGAGCAGTACTTC
J gene: TRBJ2-3; clone size: -; D gene: TRBD2; V gene: TRBV4-3; CDR3 protein: CASSRQPGLAGVDTQYF; CDR3 DNA: TGCGCCAGCAGCCGGCAACCCGGACTAGCGGGGGTAGATACGCAGTATTTT
J gene: TRBJ2-7; clone size: -; D gene: TRBD1; V gene: TRBV29-1; CDR3 protein: CSALQGHDEQYF; CDR3 DNA: TGCAGCGCCTTACAGGGGCACGACGAGCAGTACTTC
J gene: TRBJ1-5; clone size: -; D gene: -; V gene: TRBV7-8; CDR3 protein: CASSLGLGVQPQHF; CDR3 DNA: TGTGCCAGCTCCCTAGGGCTAGGGGTTCAGCCCCAGCATTTT
J gene: TRBJ2-1; clone size: once; D gene: TRBD1; V gene: TRBV29-1; CDR3 protein: CSVATGFANEQFF; CDR3 DNA: TGCAGCGTCGCGACAGGGTTTGCGAATGAGCAGTTCTTC
J gene: TRBJ2-7; clone size: -; D gene: -; V gene: TRBV12-3/TRBV12-4; CDR3 protein: CASSLARVDEQYF; CDR3 DNA: TGTGCCAGCAGTTTAGCGCGGGTAGACGAGCAGTACTTC
J gene: TRBJ1-1; clone size: -; D gene: -; V gene: TRBV7-2; CDR3 protein: CASSLVWGTEAFF; CDR3 DNA: TGTGCCAGCAGCTTAGTCTGGGGGACTGAAGCTTTCTTT
J gene: TRBJ1-2; clone size: -; D gene: TRBD1; V gene: TRBV6-5; CDR3 protein: CASSYHDRGNGYTF; CDR3 DNA: TGTGCCAGCAGTTACCATGACAGGGGCAATGGCTACACCTTC
J gene: TRBJ2-4; clone size: -; D gene: TRBD1; V gene: TRBV19; CDR3 protein: CASRGQGARNIQYF; CDR3 DNA: TGTGCCAGTAGGGGTCAGGGGGCGCGTAACATTCAGTACTTC
J gene: TRBJ2-1; clone size: once; D gene: -; V gene: TRBV27; CDR3 protein: CASSGLASEQFF; CDR3 DNA: TGTGCCAGCAGTGGGCTAGCGAGTGAGCAGTTCTTC
J gene: TRBJ1-2; clone size: -; D gene: -; V gene: TRBV6-5; CDR3 protein: CASSPGNYGYTF; CDR3 DNA: TGTGCCAGCAGCCCAGGGAACTATGGCTACACCTTC
J gene: TRBJ2-5; clone size: many; D gene: -; V gene: TRBV19; CDR3 protein: CASSPTSNPSETQYF; CDR3 DNA: TGTGCCAGTAGTCCAACTAGCAACCCCTCTGAGACCCAGTACTTC
J gene: TRBJ1-2; clone size: -; D gene: TRBD1; V gene: TRBV28; CDR3 protein: CATALRDRDVRGYTF; CDR3 DNA: TGTGCCACCGCACTCCGGGACAGGGACGTACGGGGCTACACCTTC
J gene: TRBJ2-3; clone size: -; D gene: TRBD2; V gene: TRBV30; CDR3 protein: CASTGGAGTDTQYF; CDR3 DNA: TGTGCCTCAACCGGGGGGGCTGGCACAGATACGCAGTATTTT
J gene: TRBJ2-7; clone size: -; D gene: TRBD1; V gene: TRBV3-1/TRBV3-2; CDR3 protein: CASSMDRGREQYF; CDR3 DNA: TGTGCCAGCAGCATGGACAGGGGGAGAGAGCAGTACTTC
J gene: TRBJ1-4; clone size: -; D gene: -; V gene: TRBV5-6; CDR3 protein: CASSYAGAEKLFF; CDR3 DNA: TGTGCCAGCAGCTATGCAGGGGCCGAAAAACTGTTTTTT
J gene: TRBJ1-6; clone size: few; D gene: -; V gene: TRBV30; CDR3 protein: CAWSEGVGDSPLHF; CDR3 DNA: TGTGCCTGGAGCGAAGGAGTAGGGGATTCACCCCTCCACTTT
J gene: TRBJ1-1; clone size: -; D gene: -; V gene: TRBV19; CDR3 protein: CASSIGTANTEAFF; CDR3 DNA: TGTGCCAGTAGTATTGGGACGGCGAACACTGAAGCTTTCTTT
J gene: TRBJ1-4; clone size: -; D gene: -; V gene: TRBV7-2; CDR3 protein: CASSLVGSIPIEKLFF; CDR3 DNA: TGTGCCAGCAGCTTAGTCGGATCCATCCCAATTGAAAAACTGTTTTTT
J gene: TRBJ1-2; clone size: -; D gene: -; V gene: TRBV19; CDR3 protein: CASSSGPRGRFF; CDR3 DNA: TGTGCCAGTAGTTCTGGACCCCGGGGACGGTTCTTC
J gene: TRBJ1-4; clone size: -; D gene: -; V gene: TRBV4-1; CDR3 protein: CASSQAGFNEKLFF; CDR3 DNA: TGCGCCAGCAGCCAAGCCGGGTTTAATGAAAAACTGTTTTTT
J gene: TRBJ1-6; clone size: -; D gene: -; V gene: TRBV6-1; CDR3 protein: CASSRRYSYNSPLHF; CDR3 DNA: TGTGCCAGCAGCCGACGGTACTCCTATAATTCACCCCTCCACTTT
J gene: TRBJ2-2; clone size: -; D gene: -; V gene: TRBV5-1; CDR3 protein: CASSFHGELFF; CDR3 DNA: TGCGCCAGCAGCTTCCATGGGGAGCTGTTTTTT
J gene: TRBJ1-1; clone size: -; D gene: -; V gene: TRBV28; CDR3 protein: CASSPARMNTEAFF; CDR3 DNA: TGTGCCAGCAGTCCCGCCCGCATGAACACTGAAGCTTTCTTT
J gene: TRBJ1-6; clone size: -; D gene: -; V gene: TRBV28; CDR3 protein: CASSFVNSPLHF; CDR3 DNA: TGTGCCAGCAGTTTTGTAAATTCACCCCTCCACTTT
J gene: TRBJ1-1; clone size: -; D gene: -; V gene: TRBV19; CDR3 protein: CASSSGGRTEAFF; CDR3 DNA: TGTGCCAGTAGTTCGGGGGGCAGGACCGAAGCTTTCTTT
J gene: TRBJ1-4; clone size: -; D gene: -; V gene: TRBV27; CDR3 protein: CASSLGDANEKLFF; CDR3 DNA: TGTGCCAGCAGTTTAGGGGATGCTAATGAAAAACTGTTTTTT
J gene: TRBJ2-7; clone size: -; D gene: TRBD2; V gene: TRBV5-1; CDR3 protein: CASRPGLAGGLQYF; CDR3 DNA: TGCGCCAGCAGACCCGGACTAGCGGGGGGACTACAGTACTTC
J gene: TRBJ1-5; clone size: few; D gene: TRBD1; V gene: TRBV4-1; CDR3 protein: CASSPWTGSNQPQHF; CDR3 DNA: TGCGCCAGCAGCCCCTGGACAGGGAGCAATCAGCCCCAGCATTTT
J gene: TRBJ1-5; clone size: few; D gene: TRBD1; V gene: TRBV11-2; CDR3 protein: CASSRTGVSNQPQHF; CDR3 DNA: TGTGCCAGCAGCAGAACAGGGGTAAGCAATCAGCCCCAGCATTTT
J gene: TRBJ2-7; clone size: -; D gene: -; V gene: TRBV6-2/TRBV6-3; CDR3 protein: CASSKTGGYEQYF; CDR3 DNA: TGTGCCAGCAGTAAGACAGGTGGCTACGAGCAGTACTTC